These 19 T cell receptor beta chains originate from one sample sequenced in a study of response to subunit inactivated influenza vaccine. TCRdb redid the calling of the RT-PCR reads with MiXCR, one entry per CDR3 protein. The data hold hundreds of thousands of distinct CDR3 sequences, with roughly 12% observed a single time. This sample also appeared in a second study, on T cells expressing NK-cell markers. That work adds: The authors generated TCR beta cDNA through 5'RACE template switching with UMIs.

The sequencing here drew on PBMCs from blood, taken on the day of vaccination. The receptors were gathered from a man aged 45-60 years who received an inactivated influenza vaccine.

This clonotype came up a few times. The chain uses TRBV5-1 and TRBJ1-1, with a weak D call TRBD1 (6 bases). Looked up from germline, CDR1 is SGHRS and CDR2 is YFSETQ. The CDR3 totals 13 residues. V was cut by 0 bases and J by 7 bases, with 10 bases left in between. CDR3 DNA sequence: TGCGCCAGCAGCTTGGTTCAACAGGGTGAAGCTTTCTTT. Translating gives CASSLVQQGEAFF.

In this sample, this clonotype turned up a few times. The rearrangement uses TRBV7-3 and TRBJ2-1; 11 bases map to TRBD2. This CDR3 region has 16 residues. Germline-derived CDR1 and CDR2 are SGHTA and FQGTGA. The V gene end was trimmed by 0 bases and the J gene end by 6 bases; junction bases not matched to a gene: 4. In DNA, the CDR3 is TGTGCCAGCAGCTTAACTAGCGGGAGGGCTGCCAATGAGCAGTTCTTC. Its translation: CASSLTSGRAANEQFF.

The J gene is TRBJ2-1, the V gene TRBV4-3, with 15 bases aligning to TRBD2. J gave up 7 bases and V 0 bases, and 4 bases lay outside the gene matches. Germline values: CDR1 LGHNA, CDR2 YSLEER. This CDR3 spans 17 amino acids. In nucleotides, the CDR3 is TGCGCCAGCAGCCAAGATCTGGGACTAGCGGGGGGTAATGAGCAGTTCTTC. Translation gives CASSQDLGLAGGNEQFF.

The chain carries TRBV29-1 and TRBJ2-2; D call uncertain. CDR1 SQVTM and CDR2 ANQGSEA come from the germline V gene. This CDR3 spans 14 amino acids. Trimming shortened V by 7 bases and J by 1 base, and 13 bases separated the two germline ends. CDR3 loop: CSAETQLNTGELFF. The DNA for the CDR3 is TGCAGCGCCGAGACACAGCTGAACACCGGGGAGCTGTTTTTT.

This clonotype was counted only a few times. V is TRBV9 and J is TRBJ2-3; D is undetermined. Trimming stripped 1 base from V and 2 bases from J, with 11 bases between. This CDR3 spans 15 amino acids. The germline gives CDR1 SGDLS, CDR2 YYNGEE. CDR3 sequence reads: CASSVFSIPTDTQYF. Here the CDR3 DNA reads TGTGCCAGCAGCGTATTTAGCATCCCCACAGATACGCAGTATTTT.

Turning to this clonotype: At one boundary the junction diverges from the germline segment, which might be a read error. DNA of the CDR3: TGCAGCGTGGAAGGGGGGATCTTGAAGACCCAGTACTTC. Amino acid sequence: CSVEGGILKTQYF. The chain employs TRBV29-1 and TRBJ2-5; tentatively, D is TRBD1 or TRBD2 (6 bases each). The CDR3 loop spans 13 amino acids. Germline assignment: CDR1 SQVTM and CDR2 ANQGSEA.

This clonotype was seen a few times. V and J are TRBV7-2 and TRBJ2-7, with D unclear. This CDR3 is 16 amino acids long. Germline V CDR1 and CDR2: SGHTA, FQGNSA. V was trimmed by 1 base and J by 0 bases, leaving 13 bases between them. The CDR3 is CASSLGLGVSSYEQYF. DNA of the CDR3: TGTGCCAGCAGCTTAGGTCTAGGAGTTAGCTCCTACGAGCAGTACTTC.

The chain joins TRBV15 to TRBJ2-2; TRBD2 matches 7 bases. This CDR3 comprises 15 residues. The junction had 5 bases not matched to a gene; V was cut back by 5 bases and J by 2 bases. Germline lookup yields CDR1 LNHNV and CDR2 YYDKDF (reference sequence). DNA for the CDR3: TGTGCCACCAGCGGCCGGGACTACAACACCGGGGAGCTGTTTTTT. This gives the protein CATSGRDYNTGELFF.

CDR3 bases: TGTGCCAGCAGCCAGAGGACAGGGGGGAACACCGGGGAGCTGTTTTTT. Translated, it gives CASSQRTGGNTGELFF. This sequence joins TRBV7-8 and TRBJ2-2, with 10 nucleotides matching TRBD1. This CDR3 region has 16 residues. CDR1 SGHVS and CDR2 FQNEAQ come from the germline V gene. Trimming removed 5 bases from V and 1 base from J; junction bases left unmatched: 4. The whole variable domain, filled in from reference TRBV7-8 and TRBJ2-2, reads GAGVSQSPRYKVAKRGQDVALRCDPISGHVSLFWYQQALGQGPEFLTYFQNEAQLDKSGLPSDRFFAERPEGSVSTLKIQRTQQEDSAVYLCASSQRTGGNTGELFFGEGSRLTVL.

In its sample, this clonotype was seen a few times. The V and J genes are TRBV15 and TRBJ2-5, with D unresolved. V gave up 5 bases and J gave up 1 base, with 20 bases separating them. CDR1 LNHNV and CDR2 YYDKDF come from the germline V gene (reference sequence). The CDR3 is 17 amino acids. The CDR3 nucleotides read TGTGCCACCAGCGTCGGACCAGTGGGTGCCCTCCAAGAGACCCAGTACTTC. This sequence encodes CATSVGPVGALQETQYF.

The chain couples TRBV7-2 to TRBJ2-1; the D gene is possibly TRBD2 (6 bases). The CDR3 spans 16 residues. Germline lookup yields CDR1 SGHTA and CDR2 FQGNSA. V was cut by 1 base and J by 6 bases, with 16 bases left in between. This CDR3 reads CASSLVGGDLFNEQFF. In DNA, the CDR3 is TGTGCCAGCAGCTTAGTCGGGGGTGACCTATTCAATGAGCAGTTCTTC.

This clonotype was seen repeatedly, ten times or more. V and J are TRBV5-6 and TRBJ2-1, with TRBD2 matching over 12 bases. The CDR3 has 14 amino acids. Germline CDR1 SGHDT, CDR2 YYEEEE. J gave up 7 bases and V 4 bases, and 3 bases lay outside the gene matches. CDR3 in amino acids: CASSVGTSGNEQFF. As DNA, the CDR3 is TGTGCCAGCAGCGTCGGGACTAGCGGGAATGAGCAGTTCTTC.

At least ten counts were recorded for this clonotype. This sequence joins TRBV2 and TRBJ2-7, with D perhaps TRBD1 or TRBD2 (5 bases each). This CDR3 has 13 amino acids. CDR1 is SNHLY and CDR2 is FYNNEI in the germline V gene. Trimming shortened V by 3 bases and J by 2 bases, and 8 bases separated the two germline ends. The DNA of the CDR3 is TGTGCCAGCAGTGAGGGGGTAACCTACGAGCAGTACTTC. It translates to CASSEGVTYEQYF.

This sequence joins TRBV12-3 or TRBV12-4 and TRBJ2-7; TRBD1 might be the D (6 bases). Trimming pared 2 bases from V and 5 bases from J, leaving 16 bases between. The CDR3 contains 15 residues. CDR3 in amino acids: CASSLPDRAGNEQYF. CDR3 coding DNA: TGTGCCAGCAGTTTACCGGACAGAGCAGGGAACGAGCAGTACTTC.

This chain uses TRBV5-5 with TRBJ2-7, with TRBD1 matching over 11 bases. The germline V gene encodes CDR1 SGHKS and CDR2 YYEKEE (reference sequence). Trimming cost V 4 bases and J 5 bases; bases outside gene matches: 2. The CDR3 has 13 amino acids. The CDR3 region is CASSPGQGDEQYF. In DNA form, the CDR3 reads TGTGCCAGCAGCCCGGGACAGGGGGACGAGCAGTACTTC.

This clonotype occurred many times. The rearrangement links TRBV12-3 or TRBV12-4 to TRBJ2-7; D unclear. The CDR3 loop spans 14 amino acids. Trimming removed 1 base at V and 0 bases at J, with 7 bases between. CDR3 nucleotides: TGTGCCAGCAGTTTAGGACCGATCTCCTACGAGCAGTACTTC. Its protein product is CASSLGPISYEQYF.

The chain joins TRBV2 to TRBJ2-7; 7 bases line up with TRBD1. J gave up 1 base and V 7 bases, and 4 bases lay outside the gene matches. Germline V lookup: CDR1 SNHLY, CDR2 FYNNEI. The CDR3 extends over 13 amino acids. The CDR3 here is CASNLGQSYEQYF. DNA of the CDR3: TGTGCCAGCAACCTGGGACAGTCCTACGAGCAGTACTTC.

This clonotype was recorded a few times. The chain is built from TRBV3-1 and TRBJ1-3; D is uncertain. The CDR3 covers 14 residues. Deletions cut 7 bases from V and 0 bases from J, with 10 bases between. CDR1 is LGHDT, CDR2 YNNKEL, per germline (reference sequence). CDR3 sequence: CASIPGNSGNTIYF. The CDR3 DNA follows: TGTGCCAGCATACCAGGCAACTCTGGAAACACCATATATTTT.

The chain employs TRBV28 and TRBJ2-5; D is perhaps TRBD1 (5 bases). Germline-derived CDR1 and CDR2 are MDHEN and SYDVKM. Trimming pared 3 bases from V and 2 bases from J, leaving 10 bases between. The CDR3 spans 14 residues. The CDR3 loop reads CASSLTEAQETQYF. CDR3 sequence (DNA): TGTGCCAGCAGTTTGACAGAGGCTCAAGAGACCCAGTACTTC.